The clone carrying this T cell receptor beta chain was detected ten times or more. The SP2 primer and nested alpha and beta constant region primers amplified ligated cDNA in four rounds. TCRdb reprocessed the UMI-ligation and nested PCR reads with MiXCR, giving one entry per CDR3 protein. The sample has around 31,000 distinct CDR3 sequences, 5.5% to 7.5% seen once; the top ten hold about 3.1%. The data belong to a study of naive and memory T cell subsets. Treatment described: skin biopsy from PPD injection site in Mantoux-positive individual. TCR cDNA received a 3' ligated oligonucleotide that carried a UMI. Germline CDR1 MNHEY, CDR2 SVGAGI. V lost 7 bases to trimming and J lost 0 bases, with 13 bases between them. The CDR3 sequence is 16 residues long.

The chain employs TRBV6-5 and TRBJ2-6; tentatively, D is TRBD1 (5 bases). The source material was skin, sampled from a tuberculin skin test site. The sequence derives from an adult in good health. Here the CDR3 reads CASTDSGTSGANVLTF. The DNA of the CDR3 is TGTGCCAGCACCGACAGTGGAACCTCTGGGGCCAACGTCCTGACTTTC.